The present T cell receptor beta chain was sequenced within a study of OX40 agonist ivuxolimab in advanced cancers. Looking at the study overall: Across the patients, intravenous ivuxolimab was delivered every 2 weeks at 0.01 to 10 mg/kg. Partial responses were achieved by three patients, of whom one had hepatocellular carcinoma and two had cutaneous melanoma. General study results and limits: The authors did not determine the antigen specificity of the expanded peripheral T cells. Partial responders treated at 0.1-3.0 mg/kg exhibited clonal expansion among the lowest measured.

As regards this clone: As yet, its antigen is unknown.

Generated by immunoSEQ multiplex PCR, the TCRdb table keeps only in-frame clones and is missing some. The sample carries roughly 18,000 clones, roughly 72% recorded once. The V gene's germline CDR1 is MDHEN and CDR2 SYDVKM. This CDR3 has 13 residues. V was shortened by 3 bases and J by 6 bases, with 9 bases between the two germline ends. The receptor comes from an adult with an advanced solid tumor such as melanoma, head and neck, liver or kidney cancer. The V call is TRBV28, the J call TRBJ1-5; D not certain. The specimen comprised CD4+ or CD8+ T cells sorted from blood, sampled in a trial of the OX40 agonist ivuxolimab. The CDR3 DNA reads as TGTGCCAGCAGTTTGTCAGATGGTCAGCCCCAGCATTTT. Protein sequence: CASSLSDGQPQHF.